One sample yielded the 19 T cell receptor beta chains listed below, sequenced in a study of shared clonotypes between healthy human individuals. This table comes from immunoSEQ multiplex PCR, and its TCRdb copy is limited to in-frame clones, with some not included. The repertoire holds 550,000 to 700,000 clones, 55% to 85% seen once, with around 1.8% in the top ten. Sequenced input: memory CD4+ T cells sorted from blood. As for subset: CD45RA-negative fraction. The receptor source for this set is a woman aged 30 to 39 in good health.

This clone was recorded only once. J is TRBJ2-5 and V is TRBV6-1, with 9 bases matching TRBD2. Trimming took 2 bases from V and 5 from J; bases not matched to a gene: 6. Per germline, CDR1 MNHNS and CDR2 SASEGT. The CDR3 covers 15 residues. The DNA for the CDR3 is TGTGCCAGCAGTGAACGGCGGGGGGGACTGGAGACCCAGTACTTC. Encoded protein: CASSERRGGLETQYF.

This chain joins TRBV6-1 and TRBJ1-2; 9 bases are a match to TRBD1. CDR1 is MNHNS and CDR2 is SASEGT in the germline V gene. CDR3 length equals 13 residues. V dropped 7 bases and J dropped 4; count of bases not matched to a gene: 4. CDR3 bases: TGTGCCAGCACCTTGGGACAGGGCTATGGCTACACCTTC. Translating gives CASTLGQGYGYTF.

This sequence joins TRBV5-1 and TRBJ2-7, with D perhaps assigned TRBD1 or TRBD2 (7 bases each). The CDR3 consists of 16 residues. V was trimmed by 1 base and J by 5 bases, leaving 19 bases between them. Germline-derived CDR1 and CDR2 are SGHRS and YFSETQ. The CDR3 DNA reads TGCGCCAGCAGCTTGACCCCTGACAGGGAGGGGAACGAGCAGTACTTC. This encodes CASSLTPDREGNEQYF.

V gene TRBV6-6 combines with J gene TRBJ1-1; 10 bases align to TRBD1. This CDR3 has 13 residues. Germline trimming cut 5 bases from V and 6 bases from J; bases unmatched to any gene: 3. Germline-derived CDR1 and CDR2 are MNHNY and SVGAGI (reference sequence). In DNA, the CDR3 is TGTGCCAGCAGTCCGACAGGGGGCGCTGAAGCTTTCTTT. It specifies CASSPTGGAEAFF.

This chain uses TRBV7-9 with TRBJ2-2, with TRBD1 matching over 10 bases. V gave up 5 bases and J gave up 7 bases; unmatched junction bases: 7. The CDR3 sequence is 15 residues long. CDR1 and CDR2 (germline): SEHNR, FQNEAQ (reference sequence). The CDR3 sequence is CASSPPGQGIGELFF. The CDR3 region has the DNA TGTGCCAGCAGCCCACCGGGACAGGGGATCGGGGAGCTGTTTTTT.

The gene calls are TRBV7-9 and TRBJ2-5; 7 nucleotides align to TRBD2. J lost 5 bases, V lost 1 base, and 10 bases had no gene match. Germline loops: CDR1 SEHNR, CDR2 FQNEAQ (reference sequence). The CDR3 has 16 amino acids. The CDR3 sequence: CASSLVGGGGEETQYF. CDR3 coding DNA: TGTGCCAGCAGCTTAGTTGGCGGGGGTGGTGAGGAGACCCAGTACTTC.

The table lists this clone with a count of one. The chain is built from TRBV5-1 and TRBJ2-4; 14 nucleotides agree with TRBD2. V was pared by 1 base and J by 2 bases, with 11 bases of the junction left unmatched. CDR3 length equals 20 residues. Germline lookup yields CDR1 SGHRS and CDR2 YFSETQ. CDR3 nucleotides: TGCGCCAGCAGCTTGTTCAGACTAGCGGGAGGGCCCTCGTCCAAAAACATTCAGTACTTC. Translation: CASSLFRLAGGPSSKNIQYF.

The chain is built from TRBV2 and TRBJ2-2; unclear D gene. There are 13 residues in the CDR3. V was shortened by 6 bases and J by 2 bases, with 7 bases between the two germline ends. CDR1 is SNHLY and CDR2 is FYNNEI in the germline V gene. The CDR3 spells CASSRLNTGELFF. The CDR3 nucleotides are TGTGCCAGCAGCCGACTTAACACCGGGGAGCTGTTTTTT.

The chain couples TRBV20-1 to TRBJ1-1; D is possibly TRBD1 (5 bases). This CDR3 has 11 amino acids. Trimming cost V 4 bases and J 12 bases, with 15 bases left between them. The V gene's germline CDR1 is DFQATT and CDR2 SNEGSKA (reference sequence). CDR3 sequence: CSAKGVLGSFF. The DNA for the CDR3 is TGCAGTGCTAAAGGGGTCCTTGGATCTTTCTTT.

V is TRBV6-5 and J is TRBJ2-7; D possibly corresponds to TRBD1 (7 bases). The length of the CDR3 is 16 residues. The ends were cut back, 4 bases at V and 6 bases at J, with 22 bases in the middle. Germline CDR1 and CDR2: MNHEY and SVGAGI. CDR3: CASSWTMGQPSTEQYF. CDR3 DNA sequence: TGTGCCAGCAGTTGGACTATGGGACAGCCCTCGACCGAGCAGTACTTC.

This sequence joins TRBV19 and TRBJ2-6; D might be TRBD1 (5 bases). CDR1 is LNHDA and CDR2 is SQIVND in the germline V gene (reference sequence). Trimming pared 7 bases from V and 2 bases from J, leaving 12 bases between. The CDR3 sequence is 15 residues long. The CDR3 sequence: CASNPSGTGANVLTF. The DNA for the CDR3 is TGTGCCAGTAACCCCTCAGGGACTGGGGCCAACGTCCTGACTTTC. Complete variable domain (other parts from reference TRBV19 and TRBJ2-6): DGGITQSPKYLFRKEGQNVTLSCEQNLNHDAMYWYRQDPGQGLRLIYYSQIVNDFQKGDIAEGYSVSREKKESFPLTVTSAQKNPTAFYLCASNPSGTGANVLTFGAGSRLTVL.

This sequence joins TRBV9 and TRBJ2-1; TRBD2 aligns across 7 bases. The ends lost 3 bases at V and 5 bases at J; junction bases unmatched: 5. Germline V gives CDR1 SGDLS, CDR2 YYNGEE. The CDR3 consists of 14 residues. CDR3 DNA: TGTGCCAGCAGCGCGGGGAGCGGGAACAATGAGCAGTTCTTC. Translation gives CASSAGSGNNEQFF.

The chain joins TRBV4-1 to TRBJ2-7; D call uncertain. Looked up from germline, CDR1 is MGHRA and CDR2 is YSYEKL. CDR3 length equals 15 residues. V was trimmed by 1 base and J by 3 bases, leaving 13 bases between them. The CDR3 region has the DNA TGCGCCAGCAGCCAAGTCCCCTCAACGGGCTACGAGCAGTACTTC. This codes for CASSQVPSTGYEQYF.

This clone was seen repeatedly, ten times or more. The V call is TRBV4-1, the J call TRBJ2-2, with 8 bases lining up with TRBD2. Germline V CDR1 and CDR2: MGHRA, YSYEKL. Losses at the gene ends were 1 base for V and 3 bases for J; bases not matched to a gene: 4. The CDR3 is 16 residues long. The CDR3 coding sequence is TGCGCCAGCAGCCAAGGGAATAGCGGGGACACCGGGGAGCTGTTTTTT. Encoded protein: CASSQGNSGDTGELFF.

This clone was observed once. The chain carries TRBV29-1 and TRBJ1-1; 8 bases map to TRBD1. The CDR3 extends over 14 amino acids. V was pared by 7 bases and J by 5 bases, with 12 bases of the junction left unmatched. Germline V gene sequence: CDR1 SQVTM, CDR2 ANQGSEA. CDR3 amino acids: CSGDFGQGITEAFF. In DNA form, the CDR3 reads TGCAGCGGTGACTTCGGACAGGGAATTACTGAAGCTTTCTTT. Full variable domain (remainder filled in from reference TRBV29-1 and TRBJ1-1): SAVISQKPSRDICQRGTSLTIQCQVDSQVTMMFWYRQQPGQSLTLIATANQGSEATYESGFVIDKFPISRPNLTFSTLTVSNMSPEDSSIYLCSGDFGQGITEAFFGQGTRLTVV.

The chain uses TRBV6-5 and TRBJ2-2, with a tentative D call TRBD2 (5 bases). Between the trimmed V and J ends, which lost 6 bases and 3 bases, there was a span of 11 bases. Germline assignment: CDR1 MNHEY and CDR2 SVGAGI. CDR3 size: 14 residues. The CDR3 bases are TGTGCCAGCAGCTGGGAGACGTACACCGGGGAGCTGTTTTTT. Its translation: CASSWETYTGELFF.

The chain has TRBV6-6 and TRBJ2-6; no firm D call. Trimming shortened V by 2 bases and J by 4 bases, and 9 bases separated the two germline ends. CDR3 size: 15 residues. CDR1 and CDR2 (germline): MNHNY, SVGAGI (reference sequence). The CDR3 nucleotides are TGTGCCAGCAGTTACAAGGGATCCGGGGCCAACGTCCTGACTTTC. Translation gives CASSYKGSGANVLTF.

The rearrangement links TRBV7-2 to TRBJ1-5; 7 nucleotides align to TRBD1. The length of the CDR3 is 16 residues. The J segment lost 0 bases and the V segment lost 5 bases, leaving 7 bases of the junction unmatched. Germline-derived CDR1 and CDR2 are SGHTA and FQGNSA. The CDR3 DNA sequence: TGTGCCAGCAGCGAAGGGACAGTTCTTAGCAATCAGCCCCAGCATTTT. It encodes CASSEGTVLSNQPQHF. The variable domain in full, completed from reference TRBV7-2 and TRBJ1-5, reads GAGVSQSPSNKVTEKGKDVELRCDPISGHTALYWYRQSLGQGLEFLIYFQGNSAPDKSGLPSDRFSAERTGGSVSTLTIQRTQQEDSAVYLCASSEGTVLSNQPQHFGDGTRLSIL.

The chain carries TRBV27 and TRBJ2-2, with a possible D match to TRBD1 (6 bases). Germline CDR1 is MNHEY and CDR2 is SMNVEV (reference sequence). V was pared by 10 bases and J by 4 bases, with 16 bases between. The CDR3 extends over 14 amino acids. CDR3 residues: CATVHGQSTGELFF. The CDR3 DNA follows: TGTGCCACCGTACATGGACAGAGCACCGGGGAGCTGTTTTTT.